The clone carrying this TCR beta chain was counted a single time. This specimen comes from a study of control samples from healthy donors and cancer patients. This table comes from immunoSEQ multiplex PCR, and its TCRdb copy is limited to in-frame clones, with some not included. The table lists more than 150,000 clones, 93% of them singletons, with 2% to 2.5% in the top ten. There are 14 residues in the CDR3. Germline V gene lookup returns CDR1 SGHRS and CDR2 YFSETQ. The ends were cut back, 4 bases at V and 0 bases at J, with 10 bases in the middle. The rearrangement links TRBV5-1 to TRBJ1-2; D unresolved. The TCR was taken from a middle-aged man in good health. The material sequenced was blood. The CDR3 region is CASSIGTPNYGYTF. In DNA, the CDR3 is TGCGCCAGCAGCATCGGAACTCCTAACTATGGCTACACCTTC. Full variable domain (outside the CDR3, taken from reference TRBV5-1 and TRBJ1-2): KAGVTQTPRYLIKTRGQQVTLSCSPISGHRSVSWYQQTPGQGLQFLFEYFSETQRNKGNFPGRFSGRQFSNSRSEMNVSTLELGDSALYLCASSIGTPNYGYTFGSGTRLTVV.